A selection of T cell receptor beta chains follows, all from one sample in a study of T cell responses to AZD1222 COVID-19 vaccine. The repertoire was sequenced with immunoSEQ multiplex PCR; TCRdb's copy has only in-frame clones and lacks some. In the table there are about 120,000 clones, almost 95% of which are singletons. The source was peripheral blood, collected 28 days after the second AZD1222 dose. These receptors all come from an adult who received the AZD1222 COVID-19 vaccine. Each CDR3 is given with its conserved first and last residue.

V gene	J gene	CDR3 protein
TRBV28	TRBJ2-7	CASSFWAEQYF
TRBV6-5	TRBJ1-5	CASSLRDSSNQPQHF
TRBV4-1	TRBJ2-5	CASSQGRDSYQETQYF
TRBV9	TRBJ2-7	CASSATGTGVGEQYF
TRBV3-1/TRBV3-2	TRBJ2-5	CASSQSQPQETQYF
TRBV7-6	TRBJ1-3	CASSLMTGAGNTIYF
TRBV5-1	TRBJ1-1	CASSSQGVDTEAFF
TRBV15	TRBJ1-1	CATSRNRNTEAFF
TRBV5-1	TRBJ1-1	CASSLVPGFDTEAFF
TRBV6-6	TRBJ1-1	CASITTDRAGSEAFF
TRBV11-3	TRBJ2-3	CASSLGLADTDTQYF
TRBV7-9	TRBJ2-3	CASTQDRSTDTQYF
TRBV6-5	TRBJ1-2	CASSYGGEGLPYGYTF
TRBV2	TRBJ2-3	CASRAGGPTDTQYF
TRBV19	TRBJ2-1	CASRRHLGGHEQFF
TRBV3-1/TRBV3-2	TRBJ1-1	CASSPEPSAAQAFF
TRBV25-1	TRBJ2-7	CASSDTGDLEQYF
TRBV7-3	TRBJ2-1	CASSLRGLGLAGYNEQFF
TRBV15	TRBJ2-7	CATSRDRRTYEQYF
TRBV9	TRBJ1-5	CASSQGHYNQPQHF